This T cell receptor beta chain was recorded in a study of blood T cell repertoires in COVID-19. On the study more broadly: Specimens from acute and convalescent COVID-19 originated in the United States, Italy and Spain. Sources were T cells, B-cell-depleted T cells, or PBMCs; the material itself was cDNA or gDNA.

This clone was counted a few times. Generated by immunoSEQ multiplex PCR, the TCRdb table keeps only in-frame clones and is missing some. The table lists about 52,000 clones, approximately 92% of them singletons. The CDR3 sequence is 11 residues long. Germline values: CDR1 DFQATT, CDR2 SNEGSKA (reference sequence). With 4 bases removed from V and 7 bases from J, the gap between germline ends came to 10 bases. Sequenced material: peripheral blood. The clonotype was recovered from a man in his 60s with active COVID-19. The chain employs TRBV20-1 and TRBJ1-2, with D unresolved. CDR3 DNA: TGCAGTGCTACGGTGCGGCGTGGCTACACCTTC. This encodes CSATVRRGYTF.